This entry lists 8 T cell receptor beta chains sequenced from one sample in a study of control samples from healthy donors and cancer patients. Some clones are missing from TCRdb's copy, which holds only in-frame ones; the method was immunoSEQ multiplex PCR. This table has 160,000 or so clones, 94% appearing once. Material: blood. These receptor sequences come from a middle-aged woman in good health.

J is TRBJ2-1 and V is TRBV9; 9 bases agree with TRBD2. The CDR3 consists of 16 residues. Germline V gives CDR1 SGDLS, CDR2 YYNGEE. Losses at the gene ends were 5 bases for V and 7 bases for J; bases not matched to a gene: 13. CDR3 region: CASRPGLASPQNEQFF. CDR3 in DNA: TGTGCCAGCAGGCCCGGACTAGCGAGTCCCCAAAATGAGCAGTTCTTC. Looking up the rest from reference TRBV9 and TRBJ2-1 gives the full variable domain: DSGVTQTPKHLITATGQRVTLRCSPRSGDLSVYWYQQSLDQGLQFLIQYYNGEERAKGNILERFSAQQFPDLHSELNLSSLELGDSALYFCASRPGLASPQNEQFFGPGTRLTVL.

The chain has TRBV7-8 and TRBJ1-2; no clear D gene. V lost 1 base, J lost 4 bases, and 7 bases lay in between. Germline V gene sequence: CDR1 SGHVS, CDR2 FQNEAQ. The CDR3 is 13 amino acids. CDR3 sequence reads: CASSLDESYGYTF. The CDR3 region has the DNA TGTGCCAGCAGCTTAGATGAATCCTATGGCTACACCTTC.

The chain uses TRBV4-3 and TRBJ2-1; 9 nucleotides agree with TRBD2. The length of the CDR3 is 18 residues. From germline, CDR1 is LGHNA and CDR2 YSLEER. Trimming took 3 bases from V and 2 from J; bases not matched to a gene: 11. The chain's CDR3 is CASSQKRPLAGTYNEQFF. CDR3 nucleotide sequence: TGCGCCAGCAGCCAGAAGCGCCCTCTAGCGGGAACCTACAATGAGCAGTTCTTC.

This sequence joins TRBV19 and TRBJ2-3; no reliable D call. The CDR3 length is 13 residues. Trimming cost V 3 bases and J 1 base, with 5 bases left between them. Germline CDR1 reads LNHDA; CDR2 reads SQIVND (reference sequence). CDR3 region: CASSMLGTDTQYF. CDR3 nucleotides: TGTGCCAGTAGTATGTTAGGCACAGATACGCAGTATTTT.

DNA for the CDR3: TGTGCCAGCAGCGCGGACAGGGGGCCCTCTTCCTCCTATAATTCACCCCTCCACTTT. Its protein is CASSADRGPSSSYNSPLHF. V is TRBV7-2 and J is TRBJ1-6; TRBD1 aligns across 11 bases. The CDR3 length is 19 residues. The V segment lost 5 bases and the J segment 0 bases; nucleotides outside the gene matches: 9. Germline CDR1 reads SGHTA; CDR2 reads FQGNSA.

V gene TRBV18 combines with J gene TRBJ2-5; 10 nucleotides line up with TRBD1. This CDR3 contains 16 residues. The germline gives CDR1 KGHSH, CDR2 LQKENI. The ends lost 1 base at V and 4 bases at J; junction bases unmatched: 6. CDR3 nucleotide sequence: TGTGCCAGCTCACCACGCTGGACAGGGGGTGGAGAGACCCAGTACTTC. Its protein is CASSPRWTGGGETQYF.

As DNA, the CDR3 is TGTGCCACCAGCAGGATGGGTCAGCCCCAGCATTTT. Its protein product is CATSRMGQPQHF. V and J are TRBV15 and TRBJ1-5, with unresolved D. This CDR3 spans 12 amino acids. Trimming removed 3 bases at V and 6 bases at J, with 6 bases between. Per germline, CDR1 LNHNV and CDR2 YYDKDF (reference sequence).

J is TRBJ1-4 and V is TRBV10-1; maybe TRBD1 (6 bases). Germline V gives CDR1 WNHNN, CDR2 SYGVQD (reference sequence). The CDR3 sequence is 14 residues long. V lost 3 bases and J 6 bases, leaving 11 bases between the germline ends. The CDR3, as DNA: TGCGCCAGCAGTGACGGGGGGCTGTATGAAAAACTGTTTTTT. Its protein is CASSDGGLYEKLFF.